These 30 T cell receptor beta chains came from one sample sequenced in a study of CD8+CD57+ T cells in acquired aplastic anemia. The patients chosen for sequencing had shown expansion of CD8+CD57+ cells (detected by flow cytometry). Both TCR beta VDJ combination and CDR3 sequence profiling were carried out. Genomic DNA was the template for this profiling. Each CDR3 protein is one row after TCRdb ran MiXCR on the reads. The sample has 150,000 to 170,000 distinct CDR3 sequences, over 50% seen once; the top ten hold approximately 12%. Source material: sorted CD4+, CD8+, or CD8+CD57+ T cells (not recorded which) from PBMCs. The receptors shown here come from a human donor with aplastic anemia.

The chain uses TRBV19 and TRBJ2-1; TRBD2 might be the D (5 bases). The CDR3 covers 15 residues. Germline V gene sequence: CDR1 LNHDA, CDR2 SQIVND (reference sequence). V dropped 3 bases and J dropped 3 bases, with 12 bases sitting between them. The CDR3 sequence: CASSIGTRVYNEQFF. The CDR3 coding sequence is TGTGCCAGTAGTATCGGAACTAGGGTCTACAATGAGCAGTTCTTC. Full variable domain (missing parts from reference TRBV19 and TRBJ2-1): DGGITQSPKYLFRKEGQNVTLSCEQNLNHDAMYWYRQDPGQGLRLIYYSQIVNDFQKGDIAEGYSVSREKKESFPLTVTSAQKNPTAFYLCASSIGTRVYNEQFFGPGTRLTVL.

This clonotype was observed a single time. The J gene is TRBJ2-1, the V gene TRBV15; 9 positions match TRBD2. The germline gives CDR1 LNHNV, CDR2 YYDKDF (reference sequence). This CDR3 contains 16 residues. With 1 base clipped from V and 6 bases from J, the junction kept 7 bases outside the gene matches. CDR3 sequence: CATSRGDSGSSNEQFF. The CDR3 DNA is TGTGCCACCAGCAGAGGTGATAGCGGGAGTTCCAATGAGCAGTTCTTC.

The table lists this clonotype with many counts. This rearrangement joins TRBV2 to TRBJ2-3; 10 bases are a match to TRBD2. Germline V gene data show CDR1 as SNHLY and CDR2 as FYNNEI. The CDR3 length is 15 residues. V gave up 6 bases and J gave up 6 bases; unmatched junction bases: 9. The CDR3 sequence: CASRKRSGGADTQYF. The CDR3 nucleotides read TGTGCCAGCAGAAAGCGGAGCGGGGGGGCCGATACGCAGTATTTT.

This clonotype was counted many times. This chain connects TRBV29-1 to TRBJ2-3; 9 bases are a match to TRBD2. The V and J ends lost 4 bases and 2 bases, in that order; junction bases with no gene match: 4. This CDR3 is 14 amino acids long. Germline values: CDR1 SQVTM, CDR2 ANQGSEA. The CDR3, as DNA: TGCAGCGTTGTGCTAGCGGGGCCCACAGATACGCAGTATTTT. This encodes CSVVLAGPTDTQYF.

This clonotype has a count of ten or more. The chain employs TRBV25-1 and TRBJ2-4; D perhaps matches TRBD1 (5 bases). CDR3 length: 15 residues. Trimming cost V 3 bases and J 1 base, with 10 bases left between them. The V gene's germline CDR1 is MGHDK and CDR2 SYGVNS. Here the CDR3 reads CASSDQGVAKNIQYF. For the CDR3, the DNA is TGTGCCAGCAGTGACCAAGGGGTTGCCAAAAACATTCAGTACTTC.

The chain couples TRBV10-1 to TRBJ1-2; 9 bases match TRBD1. V dropped 7 bases and J dropped 4; count of bases not matched to a gene: 4. The germline V gene has CDR1 WNHNN and CDR2 SYGVQD (reference sequence). This CDR3 comprises 13 residues. The CDR3 bases are TGCGCCAGCATGGGGGGACAGGGCTATGGCTACACCTTC. Amino acid sequence: CASMGGQGYGYTF.

This clonotype was recorded many times. V and J are TRBV6-5 and TRBJ2-5; possibly TRBD1 for D (6 bases). Germline CDR1 is MNHEY and CDR2 is SVGAGI. The CDR3 covers 16 residues. Between the trimmed V and J ends, which lost 0 bases and 3 bases, there was a span of 14 bases. CDR3 bases: TGTGCCAGCAGTTACTCTCCCGGGACACCGGAAGAGACCCAGTACTTC. Residues: CASSYSPGTPEETQYF.

The chain carries TRBV20-1 and TRBJ1-1; D unclear. Trimming shortened V by 6 bases and J by 8 bases, and 16 bases separated the two germline ends. Looked up from germline, CDR1 is DFQATT and CDR2 is SNEGSKA (reference sequence). The CDR3 runs 12 residues. The CDR3 loop is CSANEAREEAFF. The CDR3 coding sequence is TGCAGTGCAAATGAGGCTAGGGAAGAAGCTTTCTTT.

This clonotype was observed a single time. CDR3 protein: CSARDFGGTKETQYF. CDR3 bases: TGCAGTGCTAGAGACTTCGGGGGGACGAAAGAGACCCAGTACTTC. The chain combines TRBV20-1 with TRBJ2-5; TRBD2 matches 7 bases. V lost 0 bases and J lost 3; bases outside the gene matches: 7. Germline lookup yields CDR1 DFQATT and CDR2 SNEGSKA (reference sequence). This CDR3 region has 15 residues.

This chain links TRBV20-1 with TRBJ2-7; 7 nucleotides agree with TRBD1. This CDR3 region has 15 residues. From germline, CDR1 is DFQATT and CDR2 SNEGSKA (reference sequence). V shed 6 bases, J shed 2 bases, and the junction held 13 bases outside the gene matches. As DNA, the CDR3 is TGCAGTGCCAGCAGCCCGACGGGACAGACCTACGAGCAGTACTTC. The encoded protein is CSASSPTGQTYEQYF.

CDR3 sequence: CASSSLGTDTQYF. In DNA, the CDR3 is TGTGCCAGCAGTTCTCTTGGCACAGATACGCAGTATTTT. The chain has TRBV12-3 or TRBV12-4 and TRBJ2-3; D uncertain. The ends were cut back, 4 bases at V and 1 base at J, with 6 bases in the middle. The CDR3 length is 13 residues.

The genes are TRBV19 and TRBJ1-2; D is ambiguous. The germline V gene encodes CDR1 LNHDA and CDR2 SQIVND (reference sequence). The CDR3 is 11 residues long. V lost 6 bases and J lost 4, with 6 bases in between. Here the CDR3 DNA reads TGTGCCAGTAGAGGGAGCTATGGCTACACCTTC. Protein product: CASRGSYGYTF.

This clonotype was seen ten or more times. V is TRBV27 and J is TRBJ1-5; TRBD1 aligns across 8 bases. The V gene's germline CDR1 is MNHEY and CDR2 SMNVEV (reference sequence). This CDR3 has 14 amino acids. V gave up 11 bases and J gave up 2 bases; unmatched junction bases: 8. For the CDR3, the DNA is TGTGCCTCCGAGGACAGGGATGGCAATCAGCCCCAGCATTTT. Its protein product is CASEDRDGNQPQHF.

This clonotype has ten or more counts. The chain links TRBV5-1 to TRBJ2-5; D is perhaps TRBD1 (6 bases). The CDR3 has 16 amino acids. CDR1 is SGHRS and CDR2 is YFSETQ in the germline V gene. Trimming removed 1 base from V and 0 bases from J, with 13 bases in between. The CDR3 is CASSLRQAAYQETQYF. In DNA, the CDR3 is TGCGCCAGCAGCTTGAGACAGGCAGCGTACCAAGAGACCCAGTACTTC.

This clonotype was counted many times. V usage is TRBV2 and J usage is TRBJ2-1, with TRBD1 matching 7 bases. Losses at the gene ends were 6 bases for V and 2 bases for J; bases not matched to a gene: 10. Germline values: CDR1 SNHLY, CDR2 FYNNEI. The CDR3 is 16 amino acids. The chain's CDR3 is CASSAWDSRTYNEQFF. Here the CDR3 DNA reads TGTGCCAGCAGCGCCTGGGACAGCAGAACCTACAATGAGCAGTTCTTC. The entire variable domain, with the rest obtained from reference TRBV2 and TRBJ2-1, is as follows: EPEVTQTPSHQVTQMGQEVILRCVPISNHLYFYWYRQILGQKVEFLVSFYNNEISEKSEIFDDQFSVERPDGSNFTLKIRSTKLEDSAMYFCASSAWDSRTYNEQFFGPGTRLTVL.

Ten or more counts support this clonotype. The rearrangement uses TRBV11-2 and TRBJ2-6; 14 nucleotides agree with TRBD2. J was trimmed by 5 bases and V by 3 bases; bases with no gene match: 6. The CDR3 runs to 18 residues. Germline assignment: CDR1 SGHAT and CDR2 FQNNGV. CDR3 region: CASSFPTSGGGWANVLTF. The CDR3 DNA reads as TGTGCCAGCAGCTTCCCGACTAGCGGGGGGGGCTGGGCCAACGTCCTGACTTTC. Supplemented by reference TRBV11-2 and TRBJ2-6, the full variable domain reads EAGVAQSPRYKIIEKRQSVAFWCNPISGHATLYWYQQILGQGPKLLIQFQNNGVVDDSQLPKDRFSAERLKGVDSTLKIQPAKLEDSAVYLCASSFPTSGGGWANVLTFGAGSRLTVL.

About this clonotype: This may stem from a read error, because a much larger clone lies one nucleotide away. This CDR3 reads CASSPSEGQNSYEQYF. The CDR3 DNA follows: TGTGCCAGCAGTCCCTCGGAGGGCCAAAACTCCTACGAGCAGTACTTC. V is TRBV19 and J is TRBJ2-7; possible D gene TRBD2, 6 bases. Between the trimmed V and J ends, which lost 9 bases and 0 bases, there was a span of 21 bases. This CDR3 is 16 amino acids long. Germline V gene sequence: CDR1 LNHDA, CDR2 SQIVND (reference sequence).

This clonotype appeared a few times. With a much larger clone just one base away, this may be a read error. The chain has TRBV10-2 and TRBJ2-1; TRBD1 is a possible D gene (5 bases). The CDR3 consists of 15 residues. CDR1 and CDR2 from the germline V gene are WSHSY and SAAADI. CDR3 sequence reads: CASSDRAGSYNEQLF. In DNA form, the CDR3 reads TGTGCCAGCAGTGATCGGGCAGGGTCCTACAATGAGCAGCTCTTC.

The chain uses TRBV5-4 and TRBJ1-1; 7 nucleotides agree with TRBD1. CDR1 is SGHNT and CDR2 is YYREEE in the germline V gene (reference sequence). The ends lost 2 bases at V and 2 bases at J; junction bases unmatched: 9. This CDR3 is built from 16 residues. CDR3 in DNA: TGTGCCAGCAGCTTAGTAGGGGGCTCTGGAAACACTGAAGCTTTCTTT. Translation: CASSLVGGSGNTEAFF.

The V gene is TRBV20-1, the J gene TRBJ2-5; 10 bases are a match to TRBD2. The germline CDR1 and CDR2 sequences are DFQATT and SNEGSKA (reference sequence). The CDR3 contains 13 residues. The J segment lost 6 bases and the V segment lost 5 bases, leaving 6 bases of the junction unmatched. The CDR3 loop is CSAFSGRPKTQYF. For the CDR3, the DNA is TGCAGTGCTTTTAGCGGGAGGCCGAAGACCCAGTACTTC.

This clonotype was detected many times. The chain couples TRBV20-1 to TRBJ2-1, with D uncertain. Germline loops: CDR1 DFQATT, CDR2 SNEGSKA (reference sequence). Between the trimmed V and J ends, which lost 2 bases and 6 bases, there was a span of 8 bases. The CDR3 has 12 amino acids. The CDR3 spells CSARQAFNEQFF. CDR3 nucleotides: TGCAGTGCTAGACAGGCCTTCAATGAGCAGTTCTTC.

The chain uses TRBV20-1 and TRBJ2-7, with 10 bases identical to TRBD1. The CDR3 spans 12 residues. Germline values: CDR1 DFQATT, CDR2 SNEGSKA (reference sequence). The V and J ends lost 5 bases and 5 bases, in that order; junction bases with no gene match: 3. CDR3 loop: CSAHGQGDEQYF. DNA of the CDR3: TGCAGTGCTCACGGACAGGGGGACGAGCAGTACTTC.

The genes are TRBV7-8 and TRBJ2-1; D is uncertain. The V end was cut by 5 bases, the J end by 5 bases, with 19 bases between. CDR3 length: 16 residues. Germline CDR1 SGHVS, CDR2 FQNEAQ. The CDR3 DNA follows: TGTGCCAGCAGCCCCCGCCTGGAGATGCGCAACAATGAGCAGTTCTTC. Amino acids: CASSPRLEMRNNEQFF. Full variable domain (outside the CDR3, taken from reference TRBV7-8 and TRBJ2-1): GAGVSQSPRYKVAKRGQDVALRCDPISGHVSLFWYQQALGQGPEFLTYFQNEAQLDKSGLPSDRFFAERPEGSVSTLKIQRTQQEDSAVYLCASSPRLEMRNNEQFFGPGTRLTVL.

The chain links TRBV15 to TRBJ2-5; TRBD2 matches 7 bases. V shed 3 bases and J 5 bases; nucleotides not matched to a gene: 3. The CDR3 spans 13 residues. Germline V gene sequence: CDR1 LNHNV, CDR2 YYDKDF (reference sequence). CDR3 protein: CATSRGRDETQYF. DNA of the CDR3: TGTGCCACCAGCAGGGGGAGGGACGAGACCCAGTACTTC.

Ten or more counts support this clonotype. The rearrangement uses TRBV20-1 and TRBJ1-5, with 7 bases that match TRBD1. The trim removed 2 bases at V and 8 bases at J, leaving 12 bases unmatched. Germline V lookup: CDR1 DFQATT, CDR2 SNEGSKA (reference sequence). The CDR3 runs to 15 residues. As DNA, the CDR3 is TGCAGTGCTAGAAGGGGGGACAGTGGTTGGGAGCCCCAGCATTTT. Translating it yields CSARRGDSGWEPQHF.

This clonotype was recorded at least ten times. The chain carries TRBV2 and TRBJ2-7, with D maybe TRBD2 (5 bases). V lost 3 bases and J 6 bases, leaving 9 bases between the germline ends. The CDR3 is 12 residues long. Germline loops: CDR1 SNHLY, CDR2 FYNNEI. The CDR3 coding sequence is TGTGCCAGCAGTGACAGGAGGTCCGAGCAGTACTTC. Its protein is CASSDRRSEQYF.

V usage is TRBV7-9 and J usage is TRBJ2-7; D is perhaps TRBD2 (5 bases). The germline gives CDR1 SEHNR, CDR2 FQNEAQ (reference sequence). This CDR3 has 12 amino acids. The V gene lost 8 bases and the J gene lost 3 bases, with 11 bases spanning the gap. The CDR3 loop is CASGPGVYEQYF. The CDR3 DNA sequence: TGTGCCAGCGGCCCCGGGGTCTACGAGCAGTACTTC.

Note on this clonotype: One base away lies a much larger clone, so this may be a sequencing read error. V gene TRBV6-1 combines with J gene TRBJ2-2, with D perhaps TRBD1 (5 bases). V dropped 4 bases and J dropped 3 bases, with 9 bases sitting between them. Germline assignment: CDR1 MNHNS and CDR2 SASEGT. CDR3 length equals 14 residues. The CDR3 loop reads CASSGGLDTGELFF. CDR3 coding DNA: TGTGCCAGCAGTGGGGGCCTTGACACCGGGGAGCTGTTTTTT.

This clonotype was counted between two and nine times. The chain is built from TRBV20-1 and TRBJ2-5; no firm D call. CDR3 size: 13 residues. Germline assignment: CDR1 DFQATT and CDR2 SNEGSKA (reference sequence). With 4 bases removed from V and 4 bases from J, the gap between germline ends came to 13 bases. The CDR3 region is CSANARSLETQYF. As DNA, the CDR3 is TGCAGTGCTAATGCCAGGTCCTTAGAGACCCAGTACTTC.

This clonotype has a count of ten or more. The rearrangement uses TRBV27 and TRBJ2-7; 8 bases line up with TRBD1. Per germline, CDR1 MNHEY and CDR2 SMNVEV (reference sequence). This CDR3 is built from 14 residues. Trimming at V came to 2 bases and at J to 3 bases, leaving 3 bases not matched to a gene. The CDR3 DNA reads as TGTGCCAGCAGTTTACAGGGGGCGATCTACGAGCAGTACTTC. This translates into CASSLQGAIYEQYF.